This T cell receptor beta chain appears in the sequencing data of a study of PD-L1 blockade in urothelial cancer. J gave up 2 bases and V 5 bases, and 12 bases lay outside the gene matches. Per the germline V gene, CDR1 is MNHEY and CDR2 is SMNVEV (reference sequence). The CDR3 sequence is 16 residues long. Patients yielded 1 to 8 samples each, pretreatment and on-treatment. Libraries were prepared by immunoSEQ multiplex PCR; TCRdb keeps only in-frame clonotypes and omits some of them. This sample yields more than 45,000 clones, of which roughly 80% are seen a single time; about 3.6% belongs to the top ten.

Sequences were derived from PBMCs, sampled around atezolizumab (anti-PD-L1) treatment. This clonotype was obtained from a man between 65 and 85 years old with urothelial cancer. The chain employs TRBV27 and TRBJ2-7, with TRBD2 matching over 7 bases. CDR3: CASSPLGQRGPYEQYF. DNA of the CDR3: TGTGCCAGCAGTCCTCTCGGGCAGCGGGGTCCCTACGAGCAGTACTTC.